The 21 T cell receptor beta chains reported below all come from one sample, sequenced in a study of blood T cell repertoires in COVID-19. Profiled with immunoSEQ multiplex PCR; TCRdb holds only in-frame clones, not every one. The repertoire has 90,000 to 120,000 clones, around 90% of them found once; the top ten carry around 5.7%. The specimen was peripheral blood. The receptor source for this set is a man between 65 and 85 years old with acute or convalescent COVID-19.

The chain is built from TRBV7-2 and TRBJ2-7; weak D call: TRBD2 (5 bases). The V gene's germline CDR1 is SGHTA and CDR2 FQGNSA. Trimming pared 5 bases from V and 2 bases from J, leaving 16 bases between. The CDR3 runs to 15 residues. CDR3 DNA: TGTGCCAGCAGCCCGGGGTCCCTGGGGACCTACGAGCAGTACTTC. Translation: CASSPGSLGTYEQYF.

The genes are TRBV6-5 and TRBJ1-1; D gene unclear. Trimming took off 6 bases at V and 1 base at J, with 6 bases between the two ends. CDR1 is MNHEY, CDR2 SVGAGI, per germline. The CDR3 loop spans 12 amino acids. Here the CDR3 reads CASSRQNTEAFF. In DNA, the CDR3 is TGTGCCAGCAGCCGACAGAACACTGAAGCTTTCTTT.

V gene TRBV27 combines with J gene TRBJ2-1; 7 bases map to TRBD2. The trim removed 3 bases at V and 7 bases at J, leaving 3 bases unmatched. Germline assignment: CDR1 MNHEY and CDR2 SMNVEV (reference sequence). The CDR3 has 13 amino acids. The CDR3 region has the DNA TGTGCCAGCAGTTTGGGGGGGGGTAATGAGCAGTTCTTC. Protein: CASSLGGGNEQFF.

The chain joins TRBV4-3 to TRBJ2-1, with TRBD2 matching 10 bases. From germline, CDR1 is LGHNA and CDR2 YSLEER. This CDR3 contains 16 residues. The V gene end was trimmed by 1 base and the J gene end by 10 bases; junction bases not matched to a gene: 10. The CDR3 region is CASSQGRLAGAAEQFF. The CDR3 coding sequence is TGCGCCAGCAGCCAAGGGAGGCTAGCGGGAGCCGCGGAGCAGTTCTTC.

In nucleotides, the CDR3 is TGTGCCAGCAGCCCGGGGACAGGGGTGGTAACTGAAGCTTTCTTT. It encodes CASSPGTGVVTEAFF. This chain uses TRBV3-1 (or the pseudogene TRBV3-2) with TRBJ1-1; 10 nucleotides align to TRBD1. CDR1 and CDR2 from the germline V gene are LGHDT and YNNKEL (reference sequence). V was pared by 4 bases and J by 5 bases, with 7 bases of the junction left unmatched. The CDR3 totals 15 residues.

V usage is TRBV3-1 (or the pseudogene TRBV3-2) and J usage is TRBJ1-3; D is unclear. The germline V gene has CDR1 LGHDT and CDR2 YNNKEL (reference sequence). The CDR3 covers 14 residues. The V and J ends lost 0 bases and 7 bases respectively, with 10 bases between them. The CDR3 sequence: CASSQEWQTNTIYF. CDR3 DNA: TGTGCCAGCAGCCAAGAGTGGCAGACTAACACCATATATTTT.

There are a few counts of this clone. This sequence joins TRBV6-5 and TRBJ1-1; D gene uncertain. CDR1 and CDR2 from the germline V gene are MNHEY and SVGAGI. The ends were cut back, 4 bases at V and 1 base at J, with 13 bases in the middle. The CDR3 contains 15 residues. The chain's CDR3 is CASSLGWGENTEAFF. CDR3 bases: TGTGCCAGCAGTTTGGGGTGGGGAGAGAACACTGAAGCTTTCTTT.

V usage is TRBV5-1 and J usage is TRBJ1-5, with 8 bases aligning to TRBD1. This CDR3 is built from 15 residues. Trimming took 4 bases from V and 6 from J; bases not matched to a gene: 9. The V gene's germline CDR1 is SGHRS and CDR2 YFSETQ. The CDR3 nucleotides are TGCGCCAGCAGCCAACAACCAGGGGGCACTCAGCCCCAGCATTTT. As protein: CASSQQPGGTQPQHF.

The chain combines TRBV11-1 with TRBJ2-7; the match to TRBD1 covers 7 bases. Germline V gives CDR1 SGHAT, CDR2 FQDESV (reference sequence). The CDR3 totals 15 residues. V trimming: 3 bases; J trimming: 0 bases; junction bases outside the gene matches: 5. The CDR3 DNA reads as TGTGCCAGCAGCTTTACAGGGGACAGCTCCTACGAGCAGTACTTC. Amino acid sequence: CASSFTGDSSYEQYF.

J is TRBJ1-1 and V is TRBV12-5, with D unresolved. V gave up 0 bases and J gave up 10 bases, with 18 bases separating them. CDR1 is LGHNT, CDR2 FRNRAP, per germline. The CDR3 runs to 15 residues. The CDR3 sequence is CASGLVLGRRVRAFF. In DNA, the CDR3 is TGTGCTAGTGGTTTGGTATTGGGTAGGAGGGTGAGAGCTTTCTTT.

The rearrangement uses TRBV5-6 and TRBJ1-1, with TRBD1 matching 7 bases. The CDR3 is 14 residues long. Looked up from germline, CDR1 is SGHDT and CDR2 is YYEEEE. After removal of 4 bases from V and 7 bases from J, the junction contained 10 bases not matched to a gene. The CDR3 coding sequence is TGTGCCAGCAGCCCGGACAGGTACAATGATGAAGCTTTCTTT. Its translation: CASSPDRYNDEAFF.

The CDR3 coding sequence is TGTGCTAGTGGTTTCTATAGGAACACTGAAGCTTTCTTT. It yields the protein CASGFYRNTEAFF. The chain joins TRBV12-5 to TRBJ1-1; D uncertain. V was trimmed by 3 bases and J by 1 base, leaving 6 bases between them. The CDR3 extends over 13 amino acids. Per the germline V gene, CDR1 is LGHNT and CDR2 is FRNRAP.

The genes are TRBV5-1 and TRBJ2-2, with 10 positions matching TRBD1. CDR3 length: 17 amino acids. V was clipped by 4 bases and J by 4 bases; unmatched bases: 10. The germline V gene has CDR1 SGHRS and CDR2 YFSETQ. Here the CDR3 DNA reads TGCGCCAGCAGCCTAAGGACAGGGGGAGCCTCCACCGGGGAGCTGTTTTTT. Protein product: CASSLRTGGASTGELFF.

The chain is built from TRBV29-1 and TRBJ1-1; 9 bases agree with TRBD1. Germline CDR1 and CDR2: SQVTM and ANQGSEA. Losses at the gene ends were 8 bases for V and 4 bases for J; bases not matched to a gene: 8. The CDR3 loop spans 13 amino acids. In DNA, the CDR3 is TGCAGCCTCACGACAGGGGGAATCACTGAAGCTTTCTTT. Protein product: CSLTTGGITEAFF. Full variable domain (rest looked up from reference TRBV29-1 and TRBJ1-1): SAVISQKPSRDICQRGTSLTIQCQVDSQVTMMFWYRQQPGQSLTLIATANQGSEATYESGFVIDKFPISRPNLTFSTLTVSNMSPEDSSIYLCSLTTGGITEAFFGQGTRLTVV.

V usage is TRBV7-9 and J usage is TRBJ2-1; D gene uncertain. Trimming shortened V by 3 bases and J by 12 bases, and 21 bases separated the two germline ends. CDR3 length: 15 residues. Germline V gene sequence: CDR1 SEHNR, CDR2 FQNEAQ (reference sequence). The CDR3 sequence: CASSFSELYNERQFF. The CDR3 DNA sequence: TGTGCCAGCAGCTTCTCGGAACTTTACAATGAGCGGCAGTTCTTC.

The chain is built from TRBV29-1 and TRBJ1-1, with 9 bases identical to TRBD1. V lost 7 bases, J lost 3 bases, and 6 bases stayed unmatched. The length of the CDR3 is 13 residues. Germline CDR1 SQVTM, CDR2 ANQGSEA. CDR3 region: CSGWTGVHTEAFF. The CDR3 nucleotides are TGCAGCGGTTGGACAGGGGTGCACACTGAAGCTTTCTTT.

The chain uses TRBV5-1 and TRBJ1-1; a weak D match, TRBD1 (5 bases). The germline V gene encodes CDR1 SGHRS and CDR2 YFSETQ. Trimming left V 6 bases short and J 1 base short, with 16 bases between. The CDR3 covers 15 residues. CDR3 residues: CASTLGGTSNTEAFF. CDR3 DNA sequence: TGCGCCAGCACTTTGGGGGGGACCTCGAACACTGAAGCTTTCTTT.

To note about this clone: Other DNA sequences of this sample code for an identical CDR3. This chain connects TRBV5-6 to TRBJ2-7; D is perhaps TRBD2 (6 bases). The V end was cut by 2 bases, the J end by 6 bases, with 12 bases between. Germline CDR1 SGHDT, CDR2 YYEEEE. The CDR3 is 13 residues long. CDR3 DNA: TGTGCCAGCAGCTTCGGGCAGGGAGGCGAGCAGTACTTC. The encoded protein is CASSFGQGGEQYF.

This clone was observed a single time. V is TRBV7-2 and J is TRBJ1-4; tentative D call: TRBD1 (6 bases). V lost 5 bases to trimming and J lost 6 bases, with 16 bases between them. The length of the CDR3 is 15 residues. CDR1 and CDR2 (germline): SGHTA, FQGNSA. CDR3 sequence (DNA): TGTGCCAGCAGCCAAACTCGAGGACAGTATGAAAAACTGTTTTTT. This translates into CASSQTRGQYEKLFF.

The chain links TRBV28 to TRBJ2-5; 11 nucleotides line up with TRBD2. CDR3 size: 16 residues. CDR1 and CDR2 (germline): MDHEN, SYDVKM. J gave up 5 bases and V 1 base, and 6 bases lay outside the gene matches. The CDR3 coding sequence is TGTGCCAGCAGTTTATTACTAGCGGGAGAGGGTGAGACCCAGTACTTC. This codes for CASSLLLAGEGETQYF.

The J gene is TRBJ2-7, the V gene TRBV3-1 (or the pseudogene TRBV3-2); TRBD1 matches at 9 bases. Germline CDR1 reads LGHDT; CDR2 reads YNNKEL (reference sequence). With 4 bases clipped from V and 4 bases from J, the junction kept 8 bases outside the gene matches. CDR3 length: 15 amino acids. The CDR3 DNA is TGTGCCAGCAGCCCAGGGACAGGGCGCCGGTACGAGCAGTACTTC. Its translation is CASSPGTGRRYEQYF.